This T cell receptor beta chain was retrieved from a study of metastatic and nonmetastatic thyroid tumors. TCRdb redid the clone calls on the PCR reads using MiXCR. The top ten hold 9.2% of the sample, which has fewer than 40,000 clones, approximately 25% seen once. Ahead of thyroid surgery, no patient had received treatment of any kind. CDR1 SGHRS and CDR2 YFSETQ come from the germline V gene. Trimming shortened V by 1 base and J by 12 bases, and 17 bases separated the two germline ends. The CDR3 sequence is 13 residues long. The sample consisted of blood. The chain uses TRBV5-1 and TRBJ2-7; unclear D gene. This TCR derives from a female donor with papillary thyroid cancer or a benign thyroid nodule (not recorded which). Some clones in this sample may be carry-over from other donors' samples. The CDR3 loop is CASSLFNGYDPYF. CDR3 bases: TGCGCCAGCAGCTTGTTTAACGGCTACGACCCGTACTTC.